This T cell receptor (beta chain) is from a study of glioma-infiltrating T cells. Study-wide points: CDR3 overlap between tissue and blood was very small.

Using RNA template, CDR3s of TCR alpha and beta were amplified with iRepertoire arm-PCR. TCRdb re-analysed the multiplex PCR reads in MiXCR, keeping a single row per CDR3 protein. The repertoire holds approximately 100,000 distinct CDR3 sequences, with around 28% as singletons. The CDR3 spans 14 residues. Germline V lookup: CDR1 LNHDA, CDR2 SQIVND (reference sequence). This clonotype was seen repeatedly, ten times or more. Its antigen is unidentified. Relative to the germline gene, one junction end is altered; a read error may explain this. This receptor was taken from a human donor with low-grade glioma or glioblastoma, undergoing nonglioma brain surgery, or in good health (not recorded which). What was sequenced was glioma tissue, nonneoplastic brain tissue, or PBMCs (not recorded which). V usage is TRBV19 and J usage is TRBJ1-5, with 7 bases matching TRBD1. The CDR3 loop is CASSIWTGDQLQHF. The CDR3 region has the DNA TGTGCCAGTAGTATCTGGACAGGAGATCAGCTCCAGCATTTT.